This TCR beta chain came from a study of cytomegalovirus exposure and HLA in healthy donors. The PCR employed 60 Vbeta primers together with 13 Jbeta primers. The assay was immunoSEQ multiplex PCR, and TCRdb's table has in-frame clones only and misses some. The sample's table shows fewer than 60,000 clones. Findings and limits, study-wide: Associated with cytomegalovirus, according to the listing, were 164 TCR beta chains. Beyond CMV serostatus, there was no information to go on about immune exposure. A later examination showed that TCR association rates differed by HLA locus, with DRB1 most and HLA-C fewest. When analyzed later, a missense DCLRE1C variant was found to be linked to TCR beta V- and J-gene trimming.

About this clone itself: Its antigen remains unidentified.

The receptor's source is a woman in her 30s in good health and CMV-seropositive. Material for sequencing was PBMCs.

CDR3 region: CASSFASGEHYEQYF. The CDR3 coding sequence is TGTGCCAGCAGCTTTGCTAGCGGGGAACACTACGAGCAGTACTTC. This rearrangement joins TRBV7-3 to TRBJ2-7; TRBD2 matches at 9 bases. Trimming at V came to 3 bases and at J to 3 bases, leaving 6 bases not matched to a gene. The germline gives CDR1 SGHTA, CDR2 FQGTGA. This CDR3 has 15 amino acids.